Below, 11 T cell receptor beta chains from the same sample are listed, as sequenced in a study of lymphopenia after photon versus proton radiotherapy. Libraries were prepared by immunoSEQ multiplex PCR; TCRdb keeps only in-frame clonotypes and omits some of them. The sample lists around 26,000 clones; around four fifths were seen once. Specimen: peripheral blood, collected from a patient treated with proton-based radiotherapy. All receptors derive from a woman aged 70-85 years with pancreatic cancer.

The gene calls are TRBV4-1 and TRBJ1-6, with TRBD1 matching 9 bases. CDR1 and CDR2 (germline): MGHRA, YSYEKL. The CDR3 extends over 18 amino acids. Germline trimming cut 1 base from V and 0 bases from J; bases unmatched to any gene: 4. The CDR3 bases are TGCGCCAGCAGCCAAGGACAGGGGGGGAGCTCCTATAATTCACCCCTCCACTTT. Its translation: CASSQGQGGSSYNSPLHF.

This chain connects TRBV5-1 to TRBJ2-2; D unclear. Trimming took off 3 bases at V and 13 bases at J, with 13 bases between the two ends. The CDR3 extends over 12 amino acids. The V gene's germline CDR1 is SGHRS and CDR2 YFSETQ. CDR3 protein: CASSSSTGWLFF. The DNA for the CDR3 is TGCGCCAGCAGCTCCTCGACTGGGTGGCTGTTTTTT.

This chain connects TRBV11-2 to TRBJ2-7; the D is unclear. Germline CDR1 is SGHAT and CDR2 is FQNNGV. Trimming removed 4 bases from V and 5 bases from J, with 15 bases in between. The CDR3 totals 14 residues. The chain's CDR3 is CASSSSPQLDEQYF. The CDR3 region has the DNA TGTGCCAGCAGCTCAAGTCCCCAGCTCGACGAGCAGTACTTC.

V is TRBV5-1 and J is TRBJ2-1; 7 bases match TRBD2. Trimming cost V 3 bases and J 9 bases; bases outside gene matches: 3. The CDR3 runs 12 residues. The germline V gene has CDR1 SGHRS and CDR2 YFSETQ. The CDR3 loop is CASSWSGGEQFF. The CDR3 coding sequence is TGCGCCAGCAGCTGGTCGGGAGGTGAGCAGTTCTTC.

To note about this clone: Other DNA sequences in the same sample also yield this CDR3. The chain uses TRBV6-5 and TRBJ2-7; the match to TRBD1 covers 8 bases. In germline, CDR1 is MNHEY, CDR2 SVGAGI. V was clipped by 6 bases and J by 3 bases; unmatched bases: 4. CDR3 length equals 13 residues. CDR3 bases: TGTGCCAGCAGCCGTGGACAGGGCTACGAGCAGTACTTC. Residues: CASSRGQGYEQYF.

This chain links TRBV7-2 with TRBJ1-5; 9 bases map to TRBD1. Germline V gene sequence: CDR1 SGHTA, CDR2 FQGNSA. CDR3 length: 14 residues. With 4 bases clipped from V and 6 bases from J, the junction kept 4 bases outside the gene matches. In DNA form, the CDR3 reads TGTGCCAGCAGCTCACAGGGGGCGGGTCAGCCCCAGCATTTT. It yields the protein CASSSQGAGQPQHF.

The chain links TRBV4-1 to TRBJ2-4; D might be TRBD1 or TRBD2, each matching 5 bases. Germline V gene sequence: CDR1 MGHRA, CDR2 YSYEKL. CDR3 size: 17 residues. V was clipped by 0 bases and J by 1 base, with 13 bases between them. This CDR3 is CASSQDPEGFAKNIQYF. The CDR3 DNA reads TGCGCCAGCAGCCAAGATCCTGAGGGGTTCGCCAAAAACATTCAGTACTTC.

The chain combines TRBV19 with TRBJ2-7; TRBD1 matches at 8 bases. V lost 5 bases to trimming and J lost 2 bases; unmatched junction nucleotides: 5. Germline V CDR1 and CDR2: LNHDA, SQIVND (reference sequence). The CDR3 runs 14 residues. The CDR3 region is CASSLQGGPYEQYF. In DNA, the CDR3 is TGTGCCAGTAGTCTACAGGGGGGCCCCTACGAGCAGTACTTC.

This clone has just one count. This sequence joins TRBV9 and TRBJ2-2, with D maybe TRBD1 (5 bases). This CDR3 is 16 amino acids long. V was cut by 0 bases and J by 7 bases, with 16 bases left in between. Germline-derived CDR1 and CDR2 are SGDLS and YYNGEE. CDR3 sequence: CASSVEGFQAVGELFF. CDR3 DNA: TGTGCCAGCAGCGTAGAGGGGTTCCAAGCCGTCGGGGAGCTGTTTTTT.

The chain employs TRBV9 and TRBJ2-1, with 11 bases that match TRBD2. Germline CDR1 reads SGDLS; CDR2 reads YYNGEE. V was clipped by 3 bases and J by 8 bases; unmatched bases: 7. This CDR3 region has 15 residues. CDR3 coding DNA: TGTGCCAGCAGCGAGGAACTAGCGGGAGCTTATGAGCAGTTCTTC. This sequence encodes CASSEELAGAYEQFF.

This clone was recorded once. The V gene is TRBV9, the J gene TRBJ1-1; D unclear. CDR3 size: 14 residues. Germline V gene sequence: CDR1 SGDLS, CDR2 YYNGEE. The germline V and J ends were trimmed by 0 bases and 4 bases, with 10 bases remaining between them. The CDR3 DNA sequence: TGTGCCAGCAGCGTAGATCCGGGAATCACTGAAGCTTTCTTT. Amino acid sequence: CASSVDPGITEAFF.